The 3 T cell receptor beta chains reported below all come from one sample, sequenced in a study of T-cell reconstitution after alpha-beta-depleted transplantation in children. TCRbeta library construction was performed incorporating unique molecular identifiers. From the PCR reads, TCRdb called clonotypes with MiXCR, one entry per CDR3 protein. The sample shows over 300,000 distinct CDR3 sequences, 10% to 13% of them seen only once. This sample comprised PBMCs from the stem cell graft donor, obtained from the stem cell graft. The receptors come from a human donor who donated a stem cell graft to a child with acute lymphoblastic leukemia.

This rearrangement joins TRBV5-1 to TRBJ2-1; D remains unclear. This CDR3 comprises 14 residues. V lost 2 bases and J lost 8, with 14 bases in between. Per the germline V gene, CDR1 is SGHRS and CDR2 is YFSETQ. This CDR3 is CASSFQWLVHEQFF. The CDR3 DNA sequence: TGCGCCAGCAGCTTTCAGTGGCTCGTCCATGAGCAGTTCTTC.

This clonotype occurred a few times. The rearrangement uses TRBV5-1 and TRBJ1-2; 9 bases are a match to TRBD1. Germline V CDR1 and CDR2: SGHRS, YFSETQ. Losses at the gene ends were 5 bases for V and 3 bases for J; bases not matched to a gene: 11. The CDR3 is 16 amino acids. CDR3 in amino acids: CASRMKRQGDHYGYTF. The CDR3 DNA is TGCGCCAGCAGGATGAAACGACAGGGGGATCACTATGGCTACACCTTC.

This clonotype was counted many times. This rearrangement joins TRBV12-3 or TRBV12-4 to TRBJ2-3; tentative D call: TRBD2 (6 bases). This CDR3 region has 15 residues. V shed 8 bases and J shed 4 bases, with 19 bases lying between them. CDR3 DNA: TGTGCCAGCTCTATGACCGCGGGGTTCCCAGATACGCAGTATTTT. Translating it yields CASSMTAGFPDTQYF.